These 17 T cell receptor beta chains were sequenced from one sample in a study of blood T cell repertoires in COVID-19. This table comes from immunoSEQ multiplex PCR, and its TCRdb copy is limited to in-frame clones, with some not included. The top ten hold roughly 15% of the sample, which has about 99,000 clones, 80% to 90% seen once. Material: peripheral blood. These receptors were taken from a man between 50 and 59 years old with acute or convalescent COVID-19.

The CDR3 sequence is CASSILNRDNEKLFF. The CDR3, as DNA: TGTGCCAGTAGTATATTGAACCGGGATAATGAAAAACTGTTTTTT. The chain combines TRBV19 with TRBJ1-4; no definite D call. The germline V gene encodes CDR1 LNHDA and CDR2 SQIVND (reference sequence). The ends were cut back, 2 bases at V and 4 bases at J, with 11 bases in the middle. The CDR3 covers 15 residues.

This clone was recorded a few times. CDR3 loop: CASSFRQGGNEQFF. The CDR3 DNA sequence: TGTGCCAGCAGCTTCCGACAGGGGGGGAATGAGCAGTTCTTC. The chain has TRBV7-2 and TRBJ2-1; 9 bases fit TRBD1. V gave up 3 bases and J gave up 7 bases; unmatched junction bases: 4. Germline values: CDR1 SGHTA, CDR2 FQGNSA. The CDR3 is made up of 14 amino acids.

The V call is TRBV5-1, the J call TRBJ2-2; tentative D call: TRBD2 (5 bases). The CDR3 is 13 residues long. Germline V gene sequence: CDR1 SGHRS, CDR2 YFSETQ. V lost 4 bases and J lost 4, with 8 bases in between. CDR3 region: CASSNGVTGELFF. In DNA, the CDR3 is TGCGCCAGCAGCAACGGGGTCACCGGGGAGCTGTTTTTT. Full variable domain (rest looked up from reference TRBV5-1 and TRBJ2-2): KAGVTQTPRYLIKTRGQQVTLSCSPISGHRSVSWYQQTPGQGLQFLFEYFSETQRNKGNFPGRFSGRQFSNSRSEMNVSTLELGDSALYLCASSNGVTGELFFGEGSRLTVL.

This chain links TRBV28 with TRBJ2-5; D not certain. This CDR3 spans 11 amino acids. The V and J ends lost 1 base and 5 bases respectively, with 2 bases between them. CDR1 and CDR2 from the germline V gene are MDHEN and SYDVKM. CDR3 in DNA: TGTGCCAGCAGTTTATCGGAGACCCAGTACTTC. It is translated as CASSLSETQYF.

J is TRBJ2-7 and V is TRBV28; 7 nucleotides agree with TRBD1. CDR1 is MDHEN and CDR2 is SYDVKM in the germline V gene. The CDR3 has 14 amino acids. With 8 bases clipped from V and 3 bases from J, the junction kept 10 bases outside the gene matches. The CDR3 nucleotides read TGTGCCAGCGCCCTGGGGACAGTCTTCTACGAGCAGTACTTC. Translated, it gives CASALGTVFYEQYF. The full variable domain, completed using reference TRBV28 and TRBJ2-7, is DVKVTQSSRYLVKRTGEKVFLECVQDMDHENMFWYRQDPGLGLRLIYFSYDVKMKEKGDIPEGYSVSREKKERFSLILESASTNQTSMYLCASALGTVFYEQYFGPGTRLTVT.

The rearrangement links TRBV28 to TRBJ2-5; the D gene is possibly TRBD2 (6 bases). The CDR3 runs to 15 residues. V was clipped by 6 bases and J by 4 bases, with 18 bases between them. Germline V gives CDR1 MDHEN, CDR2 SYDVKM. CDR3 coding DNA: TGTGCCAGCAGGGCGGGTAGCGGACCGGGAGAGACCCAGTACTTC. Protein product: CASRAGSGPGETQYF.

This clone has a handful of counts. CDR3 sequence reads: CATSRTSGDYNEQFF. The CDR3 nucleotides read TGTGCCACCAGCAGAACTAGCGGGGACTACAATGAGCAGTTCTTC. The genes are TRBV15 and TRBJ2-1, with 10 bases matching TRBD2. This CDR3 comprises 15 residues. Germline-derived CDR1 and CDR2 are LNHNV and YYDKDF (reference sequence). V was pared by 2 bases and J by 3 bases, with 1 base of the junction left unmatched.

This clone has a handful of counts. The CDR3 DNA sequence: TGTGCCAGCAGCTCGGGACGAGGGAGGAATGAGCAGTTCTTC. It codes for CASSSGRGRNEQFF. The chain has TRBV5-6 and TRBJ2-1; TRBD2 is a possible D gene (6 bases). CDR3 length: 14 amino acids. CDR1 is SGHDT and CDR2 is YYEEEE in the germline V gene. Deletions cut 3 bases from V and 7 bases from J, with 14 bases between.

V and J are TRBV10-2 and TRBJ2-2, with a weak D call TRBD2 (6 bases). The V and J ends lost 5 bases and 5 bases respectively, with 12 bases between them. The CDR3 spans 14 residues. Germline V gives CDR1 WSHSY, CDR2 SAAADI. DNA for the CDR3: TGCGCCAGCAGTTGGGACTTGGGGACCGGGGAGCTGTTTTTT. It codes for CASSWDLGTGELFF.

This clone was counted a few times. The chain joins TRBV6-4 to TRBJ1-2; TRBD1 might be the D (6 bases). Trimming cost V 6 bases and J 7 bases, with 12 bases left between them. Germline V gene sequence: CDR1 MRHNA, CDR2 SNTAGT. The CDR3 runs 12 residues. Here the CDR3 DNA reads TGTGCCAGCAGACAGGGTAACGGTGGCTACACCTTC. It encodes CASRQGNGGYTF.

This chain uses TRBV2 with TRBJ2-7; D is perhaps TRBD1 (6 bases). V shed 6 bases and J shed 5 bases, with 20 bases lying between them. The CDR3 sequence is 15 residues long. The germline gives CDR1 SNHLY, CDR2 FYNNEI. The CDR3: CASRVQGTSRHEQYF. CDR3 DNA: TGTGCCAGCAGGGTCCAGGGGACGAGTCGACACGAGCAGTACTTC.

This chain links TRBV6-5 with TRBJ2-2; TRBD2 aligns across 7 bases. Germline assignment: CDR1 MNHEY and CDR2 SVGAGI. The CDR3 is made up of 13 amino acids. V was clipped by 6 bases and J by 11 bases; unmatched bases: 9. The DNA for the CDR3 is TGTGCCAGCAGCCTAGCGGTGATCGGAGAGCTGTTTTTT. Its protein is CASSLAVIGELFF.

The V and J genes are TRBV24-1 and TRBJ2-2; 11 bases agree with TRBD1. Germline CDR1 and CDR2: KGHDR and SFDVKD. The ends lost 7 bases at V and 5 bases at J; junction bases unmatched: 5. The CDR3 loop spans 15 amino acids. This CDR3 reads CATSAGTGGTGELFF. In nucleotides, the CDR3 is TGTGCCACCAGCGCCGGGACAGGGGGAACCGGGGAGCTGTTTTTT.

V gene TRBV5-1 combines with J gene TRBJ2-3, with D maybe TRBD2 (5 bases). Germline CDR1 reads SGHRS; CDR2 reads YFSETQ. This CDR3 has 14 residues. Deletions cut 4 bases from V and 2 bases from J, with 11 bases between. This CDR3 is CASSPRGLTDTQYF. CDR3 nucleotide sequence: TGCGCCAGCAGCCCCCGAGGACTCACAGATACGCAGTATTTT.

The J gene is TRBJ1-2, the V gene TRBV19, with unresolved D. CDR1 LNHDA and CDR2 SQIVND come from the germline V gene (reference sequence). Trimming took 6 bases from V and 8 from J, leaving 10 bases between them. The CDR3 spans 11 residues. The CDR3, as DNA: TGTGCCAGTAGGGCCTTATGGGGCTACACCTTC. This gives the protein CASRALWGYTF.

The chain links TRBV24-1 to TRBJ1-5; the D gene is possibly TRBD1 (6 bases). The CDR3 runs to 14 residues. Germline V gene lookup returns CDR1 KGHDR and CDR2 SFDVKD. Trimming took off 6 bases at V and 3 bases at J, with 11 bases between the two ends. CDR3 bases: TGTGCCACCAGTACCCAGGGGTACAATCAGCCCCAGCATTTT. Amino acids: CATSTQGYNQPQHF.

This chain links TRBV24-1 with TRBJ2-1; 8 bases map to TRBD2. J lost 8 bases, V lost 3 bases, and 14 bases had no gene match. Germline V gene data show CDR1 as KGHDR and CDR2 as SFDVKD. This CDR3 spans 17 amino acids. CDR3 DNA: TGTGCCACCAGTGATCGCGCCAGCGGGAGCGCACGGTATGAGCAGTTCTTC. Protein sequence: CATSDRASGSARYEQFF.